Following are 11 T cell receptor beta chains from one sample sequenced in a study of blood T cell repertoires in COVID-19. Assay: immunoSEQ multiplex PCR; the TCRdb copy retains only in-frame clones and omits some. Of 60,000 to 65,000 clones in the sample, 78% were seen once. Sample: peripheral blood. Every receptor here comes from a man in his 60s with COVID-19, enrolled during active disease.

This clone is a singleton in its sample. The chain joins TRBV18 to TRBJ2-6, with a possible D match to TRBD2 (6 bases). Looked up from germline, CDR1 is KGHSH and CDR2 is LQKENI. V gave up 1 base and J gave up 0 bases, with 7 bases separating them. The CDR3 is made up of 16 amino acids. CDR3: CASSPRGLSGANVLTF. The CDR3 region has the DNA TGTGCCAGCTCACCACGGGGACTCTCTGGGGCCAACGTCCTGACTTTC.

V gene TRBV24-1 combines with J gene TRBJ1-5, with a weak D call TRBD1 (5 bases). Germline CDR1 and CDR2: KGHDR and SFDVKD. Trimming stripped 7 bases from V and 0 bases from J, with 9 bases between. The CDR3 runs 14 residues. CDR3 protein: CATRGPYSNQPQHF. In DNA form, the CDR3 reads TGTGCCACCAGGGGGCCATATAGCAATCAGCCCCAGCATTTT.

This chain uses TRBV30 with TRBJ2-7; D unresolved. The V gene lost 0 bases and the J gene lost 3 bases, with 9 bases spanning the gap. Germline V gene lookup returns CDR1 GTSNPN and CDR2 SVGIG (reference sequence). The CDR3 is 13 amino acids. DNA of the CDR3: TGTGCCTGGAGTGTAGCAGGCGACTACGAGCAGTACTTC. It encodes CAWSVAGDYEQYF.

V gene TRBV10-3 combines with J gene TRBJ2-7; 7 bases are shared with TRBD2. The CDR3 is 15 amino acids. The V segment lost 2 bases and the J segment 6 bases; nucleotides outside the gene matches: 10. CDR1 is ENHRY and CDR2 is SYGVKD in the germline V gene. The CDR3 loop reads CAISEGGDGLGEQYF. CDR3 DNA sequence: TGTGCCATCAGTGAGGGGGGGGACGGCTTGGGCGAGCAGTACTTC.

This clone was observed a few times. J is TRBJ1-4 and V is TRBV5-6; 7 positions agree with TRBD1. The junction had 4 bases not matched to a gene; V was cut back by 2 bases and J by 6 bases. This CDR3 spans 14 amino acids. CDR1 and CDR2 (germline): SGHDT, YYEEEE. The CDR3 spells CASSLQGFDEKLFF. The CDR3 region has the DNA TGTGCCAGCAGCTTACAGGGGTTCGATGAAAAACTGTTTTTT.

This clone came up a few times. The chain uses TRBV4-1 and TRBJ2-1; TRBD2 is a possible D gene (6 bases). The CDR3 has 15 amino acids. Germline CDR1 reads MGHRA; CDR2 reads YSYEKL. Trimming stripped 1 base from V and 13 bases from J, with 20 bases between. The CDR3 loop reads CASSQALYGDFPQFF. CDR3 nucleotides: TGCGCCAGCAGCCAAGCCCTTTACGGGGACTTTCCACAGTTCTTC.

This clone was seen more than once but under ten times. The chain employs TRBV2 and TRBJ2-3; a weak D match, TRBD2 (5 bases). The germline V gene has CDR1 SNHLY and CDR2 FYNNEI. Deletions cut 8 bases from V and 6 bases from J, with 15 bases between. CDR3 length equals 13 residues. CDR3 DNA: TGTGCCAGCGTCATGAGGGCCACCGATACGCAGTATTTT. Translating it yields CASVMRATDTQYF. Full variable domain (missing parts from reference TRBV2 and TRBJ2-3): EPEVTQTPSHQVTQMGQEVILRCVPISNHLYFYWYRQILGQKVEFLVSFYNNEISEKSEIFDDQFSVERPDGSNFTLKIRSTKLEDSAMYFCASVMRATDTQYFGPGTRLTVL.

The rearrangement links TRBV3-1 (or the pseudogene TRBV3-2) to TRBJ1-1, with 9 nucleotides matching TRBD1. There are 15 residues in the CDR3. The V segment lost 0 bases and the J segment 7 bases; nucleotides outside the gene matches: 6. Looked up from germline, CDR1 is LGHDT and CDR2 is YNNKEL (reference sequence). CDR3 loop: CASSQEADRGREAFF. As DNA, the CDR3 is TGTGCCAGCAGCCAAGAGGCGGACAGGGGCCGTGAAGCTTTCTTT.

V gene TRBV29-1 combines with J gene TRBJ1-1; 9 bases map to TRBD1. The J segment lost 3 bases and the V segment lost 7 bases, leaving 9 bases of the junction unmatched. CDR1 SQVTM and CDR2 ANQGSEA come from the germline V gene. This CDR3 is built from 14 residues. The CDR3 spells CSGIGTGWDTEAFF. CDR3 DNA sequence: TGCAGCGGGATAGGGACAGGGTGGGACACTGAAGCTTTCTTT.

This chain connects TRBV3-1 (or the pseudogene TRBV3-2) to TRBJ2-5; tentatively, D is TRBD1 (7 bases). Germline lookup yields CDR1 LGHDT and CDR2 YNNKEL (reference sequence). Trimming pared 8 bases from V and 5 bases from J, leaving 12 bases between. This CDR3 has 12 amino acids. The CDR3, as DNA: TGTGCCAGCCAGGGGGGACGGGAGACCCAGTACTTC. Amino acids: CASQGGRETQYF.

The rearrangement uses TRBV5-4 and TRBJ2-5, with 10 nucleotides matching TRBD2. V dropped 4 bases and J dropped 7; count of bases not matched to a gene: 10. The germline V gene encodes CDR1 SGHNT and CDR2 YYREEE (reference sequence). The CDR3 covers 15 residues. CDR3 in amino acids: CASSPPGLAARTQYF. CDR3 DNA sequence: TGTGCCAGCAGCCCGCCCGGACTAGCGGCCAGGACCCAGTACTTC.